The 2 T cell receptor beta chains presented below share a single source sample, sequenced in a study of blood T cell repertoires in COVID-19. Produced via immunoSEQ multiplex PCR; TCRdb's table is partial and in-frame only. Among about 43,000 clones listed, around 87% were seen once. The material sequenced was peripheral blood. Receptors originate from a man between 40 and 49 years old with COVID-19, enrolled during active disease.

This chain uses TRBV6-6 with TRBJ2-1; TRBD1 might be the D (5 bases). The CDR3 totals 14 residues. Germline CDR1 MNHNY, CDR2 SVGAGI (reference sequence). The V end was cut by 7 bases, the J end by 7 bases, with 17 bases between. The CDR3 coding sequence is TGTGCCAGCACCGCCAACAGAAGACAGAATGAGCAGTTCTTC. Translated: CASTANRRQNEQFF.

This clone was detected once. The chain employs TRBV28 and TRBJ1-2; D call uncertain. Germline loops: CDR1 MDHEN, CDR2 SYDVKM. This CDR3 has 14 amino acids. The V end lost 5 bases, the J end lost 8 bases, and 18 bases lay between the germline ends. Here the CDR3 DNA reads TGTGCCAGCAGTCCCGAGGCAGAGCTTCGGGGCTACACCTTC. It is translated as CASSPEAELRGYTF.